The 21 T cell receptor beta chains below all came from one sample that was sequenced in a study of shared clonotypes between healthy human individuals. Sequencing was performed with immunoSEQ multiplex PCR; in TCRdb, only in-frame clones are kept and a portion is missing. This sample has about 320,000 clones, with around 87% found just once. Sequencing input: memory CD8+ T cells sorted from blood. Subset described: CD45RO+ cells pooled with CCR7-negative TemRA cells. Receptors were obtained from a man younger than 35 in good health.

CDR3 in DNA: TGCGCCAGCAGCCTAGGAAACTACAATGAGCAGTTCTTC. Its protein product is CASSLGNYNEQFF. The genes are TRBV4-3 and TRBJ2-1; no firm D call. Germline CDR1 and CDR2: LGHNA and YSLEER. Trimming removed 4 bases at V and 3 bases at J, with 7 bases between. The CDR3 spans 13 residues.

J is TRBJ2-5 and V is TRBV19; D unresolved. V shed 5 bases and J shed 7 bases, with 11 bases lying between them. The CDR3 spans 12 residues. Germline V lookup: CDR1 LNHDA, CDR2 SQIVND (reference sequence). CDR3 DNA: TGTGCCAGTAGTGGCGGTTGGGGGACCCAGTACTTC. Translation: CASSGGWGTQYF. The whole variable domain, remainder taken from reference TRBV19 and TRBJ2-5, is DGGITQSPKYLFRKEGQNVTLSCEQNLNHDAMYWYRQDPGQGLRLIYYSQIVNDFQKGDIAEGYSVSREKKESFPLTVTSAQKNPTAFYLCASSGGWGTQYFGPGTRLLVL.

This chain uses TRBV25-1 with TRBJ1-4; TRBD1 matches at 7 bases. There are 14 residues in the CDR3. V shed 8 bases, J shed 5 bases, and the junction held 8 bases outside the gene matches. Germline lookup yields CDR1 MGHDK and CDR2 SYGVNS. The CDR3 nucleotides are TGTGCCAGCCCCGGGGACAGCAAGAATGAAAAACTGTTTTTT. It codes for CASPGDSKNEKLFF.

The J gene is TRBJ2-3, the V gene TRBV11-2, with D maybe TRBD2 (6 bases). This CDR3 is built from 15 residues. Germline loops: CDR1 SGHAT, CDR2 FQNNGV. Trimming took 6 bases from V and 2 from J, leaving 15 bases between them. CDR3 sequence reads: CASRAGGFNTDTQYF. The CDR3 coding sequence is TGTGCCAGCAGGGCTGGAGGGTTTAACACAGATACGCAGTATTTT.

The chain is built from TRBV14 and TRBJ2-1; no clear D gene. Germline CDR1 is SGHDN and CDR2 is FVKESK. The CDR3 loop spans 14 amino acids. V was cut by 3 bases and J by 2 bases, with 8 bases left in between. CDR3 residues: CASSQTGAYNEQFF. In DNA, the CDR3 is TGTGCCAGCAGCCAGACTGGAGCCTACAATGAGCAGTTCTTC.

This clone has a single count. The rearrangement joins TRBV13 to TRBJ2-3, with a tentative D call TRBD2 (6 bases). CDR1 is PRHDT and CDR2 is FYEKMQ in the germline V gene (reference sequence). CDR3 length: 14 residues. Trimming shortened V by 1 base and J by 6 bases, and 11 bases separated the two germline ends. The CDR3: CASSLEASADTQYF. The DNA for the CDR3 is TGTGCCAGCAGCTTAGAGGCTAGCGCGGATACGCAGTATTTT.

The gene calls are TRBV5-1 and TRBJ2-7, with D possibly being TRBD1 (6 bases). The germline V and J ends were trimmed by 4 bases and 6 bases, with 17 bases remaining between them. CDR1 is SGHRS, CDR2 YFSETQ, per germline. The CDR3 has 14 amino acids. CDR3: CASSPKTGFSEQYF. CDR3 DNA: TGCGCCAGCAGCCCGAAGACAGGATTCTCCGAGCAGTACTTC. The whole variable domain, remainder taken from reference TRBV5-1 and TRBJ2-7, is KAGVTQTPRYLIKTRGQQVTLSCSPISGHRSVSWYQQTPGQGLQFLFEYFSETQRNKGNFPGRFSGRQFSNSRSEMNVSTLELGDSALYLCASSPKTGFSEQYFGPGTRLTVT.

The chain uses TRBV4-2 and TRBJ2-5, with 9 bases lining up with TRBD2. The CDR3 covers 20 residues. The germline CDR1 and CDR2 sequences are LGHNA and YNFKEQ. V lost 0 bases and J lost 3; bases outside the gene matches: 17. The CDR3 coding sequence is TGTGCCAGCAGCCAAGAGGGCCTTCCAGCGGGGGGCCGGAGCGAAGAGACCCAGTACTTC. Protein sequence: CASSQEGLPAGGRSEETQYF.

The V gene is TRBV19, the J gene TRBJ1-5, with 7 bases lining up with TRBD1. This CDR3 has 15 residues. V dropped 3 bases and J dropped 5; count of bases not matched to a gene: 7. The germline gives CDR1 LNHDA, CDR2 SQIVND (reference sequence). CDR3 region: CASSIEQGRDQPQHF. Here the CDR3 DNA reads TGTGCCAGTAGTATCGAACAGGGGAGGGATCAGCCCCAGCATTTT.

The rearrangement links TRBV30 to TRBJ1-2; no definite D call. Per the germline V gene, CDR1 is GTSNPN and CDR2 is SVGIG (reference sequence). V gave up 2 bases and J gave up 3 bases, with 25 bases separating them. This CDR3 is built from 18 residues. CDR3: CAWSPSRTQTWQDYGYTF. CDR3 DNA sequence: TGTGCCTGGAGTCCATCTCGAACCCAGACGTGGCAGGACTATGGCTACACCTTC.

The J gene is TRBJ2-5, the V gene TRBV5-1; 9 nucleotides align to TRBD1. The CDR3 spans 16 residues. V lost 3 bases and J lost 5; bases outside the gene matches: 11. The germline gives CDR1 SGHRS, CDR2 YFSETQ. The CDR3 nucleotides read TGCGCCAGCAGCTCGGAGGTGGGACAGGGTTTTGAGACCCAGTACTTC. Translating it yields CASSSEVGQGFETQYF.

CDR3 sequence (DNA): TGTGCCAGCAGCCTGGGCCTCGGCGGAAAGGATACGCAGTATTTT. It yields the protein CASSLGLGGKDTQYF. The chain uses TRBV5-4 and TRBJ2-3; D remains unclear. The CDR3 runs 15 residues. The germline gives CDR1 SGHNT, CDR2 YYREEE (reference sequence). Trimming took off 4 bases at V and 6 bases at J, with 18 bases between the two ends.

The CDR3 loop reads CASSRVLEVYEQYF. In nucleotides, the CDR3 is TGTGCCAGCAGTAGGGTTCTAGAGGTCTACGAGCAGTACTTC. The rearrangement uses TRBV2 and TRBJ2-7; D is unclear. Germline CDR1 SNHLY, CDR2 FYNNEI. The CDR3 loop spans 14 amino acids. The germline V and J ends were trimmed by 5 bases and 3 bases, with 14 bases remaining between them.

V usage is TRBV25-1 and J usage is TRBJ2-7, with 7 bases lining up with TRBD1. This CDR3 spans 13 amino acids. V gave up 7 bases and J gave up 2 bases; unmatched junction bases: 5. Germline CDR1 is MGHDK and CDR2 is SYGVNS. The CDR3, as DNA: TGTGCCAGCACACAGGGGCTACCCTACGAGCAGTACTTC. This encodes CASTQGLPYEQYF.

This clone was picked up many times. V gene TRBV7-6 combines with J gene TRBJ2-1, with 9 bases lining up with TRBD1. The CDR3 covers 15 residues. V lost 2 bases, J lost 3 bases, and 2 bases stayed unmatched. The germline V gene has CDR1 SGHVS and CDR2 FNYEAQ. As DNA, the CDR3 is TGTGCCAGCAGCTTAAGGACAGGGGTCTACAATGAGCAGTTCTTC. The encoded protein is CASSLRTGVYNEQFF.

J is TRBJ1-5 and V is TRBV19; 7 nucleotides match TRBD1. This CDR3 has 16 amino acids. The trim removed 1 base at V and 6 bases at J, leaving 9 bases unmatched. The germline CDR1 and CDR2 sequences are LNHDA and SQIVND (reference sequence). In DNA form, the CDR3 reads TGTGCCAGTAGTATAGCAGGGGGTGGCTCCTCTCAGCCCCAGCATTTT. This encodes CASSIAGGGSSQPQHF.

CDR3 in DNA: TGTGCCAGCAGTTTCGCGGGACTCTACGAGCAGTACTTC. It yields the protein CASSFAGLYEQYF. The chain has TRBV6-6 and TRBJ2-7; a weak D match, TRBD2 (6 bases). The CDR3 extends over 13 amino acids. Trimming stripped 4 bases from V and 3 bases from J, with 10 bases between. The V gene's germline CDR1 is MNHNY and CDR2 SVGAGI (reference sequence).

A note on this clone: At one boundary the junction diverges from the germline segment, which might be a read error. The chain couples TRBV7-7 to TRBJ2-3; 11 nucleotides match TRBD2. Germline values: CDR1 SSHAT, CDR2 FNYEAQ (reference sequence). CDR3 length: 17 amino acids. This CDR3 reads CASSLVLAGERTDTQYF. The CDR3 coding sequence is TGTGCTAGCAGCTTAGTACTAGCGGGAGAACGCACAGATACGCAGTATTTT.

V usage is TRBV15 and J usage is TRBJ2-3; TRBD2 might be the D (6 bases). The V gene's germline CDR1 is LNHNV and CDR2 YYDKDF (reference sequence). Trimming took 8 bases from V and 1 from J, leaving 16 bases between them. The CDR3 runs to 15 residues. The CDR3 loop is CATRRSGDRTDTQYF. The CDR3 DNA is TGTGCCACCCGACGATCGGGGGACCGCACAGATACGCAGTATTTT.

V is TRBV6-5 and J is TRBJ2-7, with D tentatively TRBD2 (6 bases). Trimming pared 2 bases from V and 2 bases from J, leaving 10 bases between. This CDR3 has 14 residues. CDR1 is MNHEY and CDR2 is SVGAGI in the germline V gene. The CDR3 nucleotides are TGTGCCAGCAGTTACGTGGGAGGCCCCTACGAGCAGTACTTC. It encodes CASSYVGGPYEQYF.

V and J are TRBV5-5 and TRBJ2-3; tentative D call: TRBD2 (5 bases). The CDR3 length is 14 residues. V was clipped by 2 bases and J by 3 bases, with 10 bases between them. Germline assignment: CDR1 SGHKS and CDR2 YYEKEE (reference sequence). This CDR3 reads CASSFGVGTDTQYF. The CDR3, as DNA: TGTGCCAGCAGCTTCGGGGTTGGGACAGATACGCAGTATTTT.